This passage covers 19 T cell receptor beta chains from one sample sequenced in a study of T cells in localized non-small cell lung cancer. The protocol was immunoSEQ multiplex PCR, while the TCRdb copy is restricted to in-frame clones and leaves out a portion. Of about 22,000 clones in the sample, around nine tenths are singletons; the top ten hold approximately 24%. The sample consisted of PBMCs, taken before any cancer treatment. All receptors come from a man aged 40-75 years with stage II squamous cell lung carcinoma.

V usage is TRBV4-1 and J usage is TRBJ1-5; weak D call: TRBD1 (6 bases). V lost 2 bases and J 5 bases, leaving 16 bases between the germline ends. The CDR3 consists of 16 residues. CDR1 is MGHRA and CDR2 is YSYEKL in the germline V gene. CDR3 DNA sequence: TGCGCCAGCAGCCAATCGTCTACAGGGTTGGATCAGCCCCAGCATTTT. Encoded protein: CASSQSSTGLDQPQHF.

The V gene is TRBV7-6, the J gene TRBJ2-1, with D hard to call. The CDR3 length is 16 residues. V lost 1 base to trimming and J lost 5 bases, with 15 bases between them. Germline lookup yields CDR1 SGHVS and CDR2 FNYEAQ. This CDR3 is CASSLVAVRRDNEQFF. The CDR3 region has the DNA TGTGCCAGCAGCTTAGTGGCCGTCCGTCGAGACAATGAGCAGTTCTTC.

With respect to this clone: A read error may produce the germline difference seen at one junction end. This chain joins TRBV5-1 and TRBJ2-7; perhaps TRBD2 as D (5 bases). The CDR3 runs to 15 residues. CDR1 is SGHRS and CDR2 is YFSETQ in the germline V gene. CDR3 region: CASRPGRTASNEQYF. CDR3 sequence (DNA): TGCGCCAGCAGACCGGGAAGGACGGCCTCCAACGAGCAGTACTTC.

This chain connects TRBV5-1 to TRBJ1-2; D call uncertain. Germline V CDR1 and CDR2: SGHRS, YFSETQ. The length of the CDR3 is 14 residues. Trimming took off 0 bases at V and 8 bases at J, with 14 bases between the two ends. The CDR3: CASSLGLSAGGYTF. The CDR3 region has the DNA TGCGCCAGCAGCTTGGGGTTATCGGCGGGGGGCTACACCTTC.

Only a few counts were recorded for this clone. The genes are TRBV7-2 and TRBJ1-2; 8 nucleotides align to TRBD1. CDR3 length equals 13 residues. The germline CDR1 and CDR2 sequences are SGHTA and FQGNSA. The junction had 7 bases not matched to a gene; V was cut back by 6 bases and J by 7 bases. CDR3 sequence: CASRFDRGGGYTF. The CDR3 bases are TGTGCCAGCAGGTTCGACAGGGGAGGTGGCTACACCTTC.

The rearrangement joins TRBV2 to TRBJ2-3; TRBD2 matches at 10 bases. This CDR3 spans 15 amino acids. V lost 4 bases and J lost 7; bases outside the gene matches: 8. The germline CDR1 and CDR2 sequences are SNHLY and FYNNEI. The CDR3 is CASSGSGGAVNTQYF. CDR3 nucleotide sequence: TGTGCCAGCAGTGGGAGCGGGGGGGCCGTCAATACGCAGTATTTT.

The chain employs TRBV7-6 and TRBJ2-3; D not certain. The CDR3 is made up of 14 amino acids. Germline V CDR1 and CDR2: SGHVS, FNYEAQ. V gave up 0 bases and J gave up 6 bases, with 10 bases separating them. CDR3 in amino acids: CASSLADSRDTQYF. DNA of the CDR3: TGTGCCAGCAGCTTAGCTGATAGCCGGGATACGCAGTATTTT.

The chain couples TRBV9 to TRBJ2-7, with 7 bases matching TRBD1. The V segment lost 4 bases and the J segment 0 bases; nucleotides outside the gene matches: 10. Germline V CDR1 and CDR2: SGDLS, YYNGEE. The CDR3 has 16 amino acids. CDR3 DNA sequence: TGTGCCAGCAGCCCCCGACAGGGATCGATCTCCTACGAGCAGTACTTC. Amino acids: CASSPRQGSISYEQYF.

The V gene is TRBV5-1, the J gene TRBJ2-1, with TRBD2 identical over 8 bases. The CDR3 has 17 amino acids. Trimming cost V 0 bases and J 6 bases; bases outside gene matches: 11. The germline V gene has CDR1 SGHRS and CDR2 YFSETQ. CDR3 loop: CASSLGPTSGGTNEQFF. The CDR3, as DNA: TGCGCCAGCAGCTTGGGCCCCACTAGCGGAGGGACCAATGAGCAGTTCTTC.

The chain is built from TRBV4-1 and TRBJ2-3, with 9 bases that match TRBD1. J gave up 4 bases and V 3 bases, and 11 bases lay outside the gene matches. The V gene's germline CDR1 is MGHRA and CDR2 YSYEKL. The CDR3 has 17 residues. This chain's CDR3 is CASSQSPGQGTADTQYF. The CDR3 DNA follows: TGCGCCAGCAGCCAGTCGCCGGGACAGGGAACGGCAGATACGCAGTATTTT.

The gene calls are TRBV7-9 and TRBJ2-4; D may be TRBD1 or TRBD2 (6 bases each). There are 15 residues in the CDR3. Between the trimmed V and J ends, which lost 5 bases and 12 bases, there was a span of 23 bases. Germline V gene data show CDR1 as SEHNR and CDR2 as FQNEAQ (reference sequence). DNA of the CDR3: TGTGCCAGCAGCCCGTACCGACTAGGGGGGTATACTCAGTACTTC. This encodes CASSPYRLGGYTQYF.

This chain links TRBV29-1 with TRBJ2-7, with a possible D match to TRBD1 (6 bases). Germline CDR1 SQVTM, CDR2 ANQGSEA. The CDR3 has 13 residues. Trimming cost V 5 bases and J 3 bases, with 14 bases left between them. The DNA of the CDR3 is TGCAGCGTTAGACAGGCCCCCGGCTACGAGCAGTACTTC. It codes for CSVRQAPGYEQYF.

This chain joins TRBV27 and TRBJ2-3, with 8 bases aligning to TRBD1. Germline loops: CDR1 MNHEY, CDR2 SMNVEV (reference sequence). The V and J ends lost 4 bases and 4 bases, in that order; junction bases with no gene match: 4. This CDR3 comprises 14 residues. Written as DNA, the CDR3 is TGTGCCAGCAGTTCACAGGGGGTTTCAGATACGCAGTATTTT. Translated: CASSSQGVSDTQYF.

This clone was detected once. The chain uses TRBV19 and TRBJ1-1; D is uncertain. The V and J ends lost 5 bases and 1 base respectively, with 8 bases between them. CDR1 is LNHDA and CDR2 is SQIVND in the germline V gene (reference sequence). The CDR3 has 13 residues. The CDR3 region is CASSFGENTEAFF. In nucleotides, the CDR3 is TGTGCCAGTAGTTTCGGGGAGAACACTGAAGCTTTCTTT.

The chain is built from TRBV30 and TRBJ2-7; 13 nucleotides agree with TRBD2. The CDR3 runs to 14 residues. J was trimmed by 7 bases and V by 2 bases; bases with no gene match: 5. Per the germline V gene, CDR1 is GTSNPN and CDR2 is SVGIG (reference sequence). The CDR3 loop reads CAWSSGLAGEEQYF. CDR3 bases: TGTGCCTGGAGTTCCGGACTAGCGGGAGAAGAGCAGTACTTC.

The DNA of the CDR3 is TGTGCCAGCAGCCGGTCGTTCTCCTACGAGCAGTACTTC. Protein product: CASSRSFSYEQYF. The V call is TRBV14, the J call TRBJ2-7; unclear D gene. Looked up from germline, CDR1 is SGHDN and CDR2 is FVKESK. There are 13 residues in the CDR3. The V end was cut by 4 bases, the J end by 0 bases, with 7 bases between.

This chain uses TRBV19 with TRBJ2-5; D is ambiguous. This CDR3 has 10 residues. Germline loops: CDR1 LNHDA, CDR2 SQIVND (reference sequence). Trimming took off 10 bases at V and 5 bases at J, with 8 bases between the two ends. For the CDR3, the DNA is TGTGCCAACCCGACGGAGACCCAGTACTTC. It encodes CANPTETQYF.

The chain combines TRBV7-9 with TRBJ1-5; 10 nucleotides agree with TRBD1. This CDR3 comprises 17 residues. Trimming took 1 base from V and 3 from J; bases not matched to a gene: 6. The germline V gene has CDR1 SEHNR and CDR2 FQNEAQ (reference sequence). The CDR3 reads CASSLDLTGGINQPQHF. CDR3 nucleotide sequence: TGTGCCAGCAGCTTAGATCTGACAGGGGGCATCAATCAGCCCCAGCATTTT.

The chain has TRBV5-1 and TRBJ2-7; D not resolved. With 0 bases removed from V and 5 bases from J, the gap between germline ends came to 18 bases. Germline V gene lookup returns CDR1 SGHRS and CDR2 YFSETQ. The CDR3 is 16 residues long. CDR3 DNA: TGCGCCAGCAGCTTGGACCAAGACCCGCCTTTGGACGAGCAGTACTTC. It translates to CASSLDQDPPLDEQYF.